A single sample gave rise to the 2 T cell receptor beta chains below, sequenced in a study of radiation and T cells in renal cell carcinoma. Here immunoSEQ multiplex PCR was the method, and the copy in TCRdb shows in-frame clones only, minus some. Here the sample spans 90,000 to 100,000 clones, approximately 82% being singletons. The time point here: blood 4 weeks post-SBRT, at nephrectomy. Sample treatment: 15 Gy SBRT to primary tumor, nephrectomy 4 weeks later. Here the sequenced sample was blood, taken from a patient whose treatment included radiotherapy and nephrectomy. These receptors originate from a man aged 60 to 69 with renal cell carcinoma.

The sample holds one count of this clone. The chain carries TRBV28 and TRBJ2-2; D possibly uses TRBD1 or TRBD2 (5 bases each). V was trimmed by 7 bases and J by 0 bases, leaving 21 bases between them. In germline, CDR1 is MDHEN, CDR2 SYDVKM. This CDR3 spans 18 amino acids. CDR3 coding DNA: TGTGCCAGCACCACTAGGGGTCTACGCGGGTCGAACACCGGGGAGCTGTTTTTT. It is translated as CASTTRGLRGSNTGELFF.

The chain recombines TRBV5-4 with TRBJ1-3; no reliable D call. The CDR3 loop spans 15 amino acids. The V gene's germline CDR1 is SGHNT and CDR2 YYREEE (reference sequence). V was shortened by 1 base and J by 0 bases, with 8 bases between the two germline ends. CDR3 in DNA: TGTGCCAGCAGCTTGCAGGTGAGCTCTGGAAACACCATATATTTT. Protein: CASSLQVSSGNTIYF.